These 14 T cell receptor beta chains share one sample of origin, sequenced in a study of cytomegalovirus exposure and HLA in healthy donors. In the PCR, 60 Vbeta and 13 Jbeta primers were used. This table comes from immunoSEQ multiplex PCR, and its TCRdb copy is limited to in-frame clones, with some not included. The data show about 200,000 clones, 82% seen once. Sample: PBMCs. The source is a woman between 50 and 59 years old in good health and CMV-seropositive.

The chain couples TRBV10-3 to TRBJ2-7; 8 bases are a match to TRBD2. V gave up 2 bases and J gave up 2 bases; unmatched junction bases: 5. Germline V gene data show CDR1 as ENHRY and CDR2 as SYGVKD. This CDR3 region has 15 residues. This chain's CDR3 is CAISEHPAGAYEQYF. CDR3 DNA sequence: TGTGCCATCAGTGAGCATCCAGCGGGGGCCTACGAGCAGTACTTC.

The table lists this clone with a few counts. This chain links TRBV6-1 with TRBJ2-5; D is perhaps TRBD2 (6 bases). Germline V lookup: CDR1 MNHNS, CDR2 SASEGT. Trimming stripped 2 bases from V and 6 bases from J, with 10 bases between. The CDR3 has 13 amino acids. CDR3 DNA sequence: TGTGCCAGCAGTGAAAATGCGGGGCAGACCCAGTACTTC. It yields the protein CASSENAGQTQYF.

The rearrangement uses TRBV11-2 and TRBJ1-1, with a weak D call TRBD1 (6 bases). This CDR3 is built from 18 residues. Germline V gene data show CDR1 as SGHAT and CDR2 as FQNNGV. V was clipped by 5 bases and J by 3 bases, with 25 bases between them. The CDR3 region has the DNA TGTGCCAGCAGCCCCTCCCAAAGGACAGCGACTTGGGACACTGAAGCTTTCTTT. Its translation is CASSPSQRTATWDTEAFF.

This clone is a singleton in its sample. The chain joins TRBV19 to TRBJ2-1; tentatively, D is TRBD2 (6 bases). The CDR3 covers 16 residues. Germline CDR1 reads LNHDA; CDR2 reads SQIVND (reference sequence). The germline V and J ends were trimmed by 7 bases and 2 bases, with 18 bases remaining between them. CDR3 sequence: CASTSRRASPYNEQFF. The CDR3 nucleotides read TGTGCCAGTACCTCCAGGAGGGCGAGTCCCTACAATGAGCAGTTCTTC.

The chain recombines TRBV6-4 with TRBJ2-3, with D possibly matching TRBD2 (6 bases). Germline V lookup: CDR1 MRHNA, CDR2 SNTAGT. This CDR3 comprises 15 residues. Trimming stripped 7 bases from V and 4 bases from J, with 18 bases between. Here the CDR3 DNA reads TGTGCCAGCAAGTCCGGTCTAGCGATCGCAGATACGCAGTATTTT. Translated, it gives CASKSGLAIADTQYF.

V gene TRBV6-5 combines with J gene TRBJ1-6, with 11 bases lining up with TRBD1. CDR1 is MNHEY, CDR2 SVGAGI, per germline. The CDR3 consists of 14 residues. The V and J ends lost 2 bases and 11 bases, in that order; junction bases with no gene match: 2. CDR3 DNA: TGTGCCAGCAGTTACGGGGACAGGGGGACACCCCTCCACTTT. Its protein is CASSYGDRGTPLHF.

The rearrangement joins TRBV19 to TRBJ2-2; D remains ambiguous. This CDR3 is 16 amino acids long. Germline V CDR1 and CDR2: LNHDA, SQIVND (reference sequence). V shed 7 bases and J shed 0 bases, with 15 bases lying between them. The CDR3 loop reads CASKERIPANTGELFF. DNA for the CDR3: TGTGCCAGTAAGGAGCGAATCCCCGCGAACACCGGGGAGCTGTTTTTT.

This chain uses TRBV18 with TRBJ2-2, with 8 nucleotides matching TRBD2. The ends lost 2 bases at V and 2 bases at J; junction bases unmatched: 4. This CDR3 spans 16 amino acids. In germline, CDR1 is KGHSH, CDR2 LQKENI. CDR3 sequence reads: CASSPSRTSNTGELFF. CDR3 nucleotides: TGTGCCAGCTCACCAAGTCGGACTAGCAACACCGGGGAGCTGTTTTTT.

This chain connects TRBV25-1 to TRBJ1-4, with TRBD1 as a possible D gene (6 bases). Germline CDR1 MGHDK, CDR2 SYGVNS. The CDR3 loop spans 16 amino acids. Trimming took 1 base from V and 6 from J, leaving 15 bases between them. CDR3 sequence (DNA): TGTGCCAGCAGTGAATTTGGGGGAAGGGGGTATGAAAAACTGTTTTTT. Amino acids: CASSEFGGRGYEKLFF.

The J gene is TRBJ2-7, the V gene TRBV5-6; TRBD2 is a possible D gene (5 bases). V was pared by 4 bases and J by 0 bases, with 14 bases between. CDR3 length equals 15 residues. The germline CDR1 and CDR2 sequences are SGHDT and YYEEEE. CDR3 protein: CASSQDLKSSYEQYF. CDR3 sequence (DNA): TGTGCCAGCAGCCAGGACTTAAAAAGCTCCTACGAGCAGTACTTC. Supplemented by reference TRBV5-6 and TRBJ2-7, the full variable domain reads DAGVTQSPTHLIKTRGQQVTLRCSPKSGHDTVSWYQQALGQGPQFIFQYYEEEERQRGNFPDRFSGHQFPNYSSELNVNALLLGDSALYLCASSQDLKSSYEQYFGPGTRLTVT.

The V call is TRBV5-5, the J call TRBJ1-5, with TRBD1 matching over 9 bases. V shed 0 bases and J 7 bases; nucleotides not matched to a gene: 2. Per germline, CDR1 SGHKS and CDR2 YYEKEE (reference sequence). CDR3 length: 14 residues. The CDR3 DNA follows: TGTGCCAGCAGCTTGGACGGACAGGGGCAGCCCCAGCATTTT. Translation gives CASSLDGQGQPQHF.

J is TRBJ1-2 and V is TRBV6-6; TRBD1 is a possible D gene (5 bases). The V and J ends lost 4 bases and 0 bases respectively, with 12 bases between them. The germline gives CDR1 MNHNY, CDR2 SVGAGI (reference sequence). The CDR3 runs to 15 residues. CDR3 in DNA: TGTGCCAGCAGTTTAGTGCGACAGACTAACTATGGCTACACCTTC. This codes for CASSLVRQTNYGYTF.

The chain joins TRBV2 to TRBJ2-2, with a possible D match to TRBD1 (6 bases). Trimming removed 4 bases at V and 0 bases at J, with 9 bases between. From germline, CDR1 is SNHLY and CDR2 FYNNEI. This CDR3 is built from 15 residues. CDR3 loop: CASSVNRANTGELFF. The CDR3 coding sequence is TGTGCCAGCAGTGTGAACAGGGCGAACACCGGGGAGCTGTTTTTT.

The rearrangement joins TRBV15 to TRBJ1-3; 11 bases are shared with TRBD1. Germline CDR1 LNHNV, CDR2 YYDKDF (reference sequence). This CDR3 comprises 16 residues. Trimming removed 0 bases from V and 4 bases from J; junction bases left unmatched: 2. The CDR3 spells CATSRDWTGGGNTIYF. CDR3 nucleotide sequence: TGTGCCACCAGCAGAGATTGGACAGGGGGCGGAAACACCATATATTTT.